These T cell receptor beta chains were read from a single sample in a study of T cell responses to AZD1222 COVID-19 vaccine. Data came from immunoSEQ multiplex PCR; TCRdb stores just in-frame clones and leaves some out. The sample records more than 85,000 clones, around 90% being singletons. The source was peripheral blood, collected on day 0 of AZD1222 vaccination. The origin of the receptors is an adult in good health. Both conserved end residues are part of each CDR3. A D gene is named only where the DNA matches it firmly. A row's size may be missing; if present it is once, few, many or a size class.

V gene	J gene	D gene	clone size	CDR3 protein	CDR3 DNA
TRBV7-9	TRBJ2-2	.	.	CASSIQRLGPAGELFF	TGTGCCAGCAGCATACAACGGTTGGGGCCTGCCGGGGAGCTGTTTTTT
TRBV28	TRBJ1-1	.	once	CASSLVPWNTEAFF	TGTGCCAGCAGTTTAGTTCCCTGGAACACTGAAGCTTTCTTT
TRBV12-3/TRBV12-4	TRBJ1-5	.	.	CASSLGQFQPQHF	TGTGCCAGCAGCCTAGGACAGTTTCAGCCCCAGCATTTT
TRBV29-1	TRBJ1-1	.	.	CSVRQGQVAGEAFF	TGCAGCGTTCGCCAAGGCCAGGTCGCGGGTGAAGCTTTCTTT
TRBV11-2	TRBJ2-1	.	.	CASSLLDVSYNEQFF	TGTGCCAGCAGCTTATTGGACGTCTCCTACAATGAGCAGTTCTTC
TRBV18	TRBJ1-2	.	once	CASSQWDAYANYGYTF	TGTGCCAGCTCACAGTGGGACGCGTACGCCAACTATGGCTACACCTTC
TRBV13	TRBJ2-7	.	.	CASSLGLGADTYEQYF	TGTGCCAGCAGCTTAGGCCTCGGCGCCGATACCTACGAGCAGTACTTC
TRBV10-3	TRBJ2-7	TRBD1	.	CASRQGRLTYEQYF	TGTGCCAGCCGACAGGGAAGGTTAACCTACGAGCAGTACTTC
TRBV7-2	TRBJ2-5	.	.	CASSLQGMETQYF	TGTGCCAGCAGCTTACAGGGAATGGAGACCCAGTACTTC
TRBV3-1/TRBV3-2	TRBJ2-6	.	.	CASSLFDRANVLTF	TGTGCCAGCAGCCTATTCGACAGGGCCAACGTCCTGACTTTC
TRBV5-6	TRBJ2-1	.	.	CASSLDPSYNEQFF	TGTGCCAGCAGCTTGGATCCCTCCTACAATGAGCAGTTCTTC
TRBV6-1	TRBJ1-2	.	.	CASSDMNRVPYGYTF	TGTGCCAGCAGTGATATGAACAGGGTCCCCTATGGCTACACCTTC
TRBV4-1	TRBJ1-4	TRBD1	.	CASSQGQGADEKLFF	TGCGCCAGCAGCCAGGGCCAGGGGGCGGATGAAAAACTGTTTTTT
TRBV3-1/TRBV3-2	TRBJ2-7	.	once	CASSQDRGVSYEQYF	TGTGCCAGCAGCCAAGATCGAGGGGTCTCGTACGAGCAGTACTTC
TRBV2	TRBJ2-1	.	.	CASRGGAGLDKERGYNEQFF	TGTGCCAGCAGGGGGGGAGCTGGGCTAGATAAAGAAAGAGGGTACAATGAGCAGTTCTTC
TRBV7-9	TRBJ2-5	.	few	CASMGKGWQETQYF	TGTGCCAGCATGGGAAAGGGGTGGCAAGAGACCCAGTACTTC
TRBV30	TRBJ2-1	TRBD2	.	CAWSRTSGPQFF	TGTGCCTGGAGTCGGACTAGCGGGCCTCAGTTCTTC
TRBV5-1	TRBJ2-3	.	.	CASSQTGTSTDTQYF	TGCGCCAGCAGCCAAACAGGGACTAGCACAGATACGCAGTATTTT
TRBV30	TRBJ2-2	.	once	CARPPGGELFF	TGTGCCCGACCACCGGGCGGGGAGCTGTTTTTT
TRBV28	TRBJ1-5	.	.	CASSFWLRGGSNQPQHF	TGTGCCAGCAGTTTTTGGCTCCGGGGGGGTAGCAATCAGCCCCAGCATTTT